This T cell receptor (beta chain) came from a study of graft-versus-host responses after intestinal transplantation. The junction had 10 bases not matched to a gene; V was cut back by 5 bases and J by 10 bases. The CDR3 loop spans 14 amino acids. Germline V lookup: CDR1 SEHNR, CDR2 FQNEAQ (reference sequence). Comment on this clone: Its antigen is not identified.

Assay used: immunoSEQ multiplex PCR; TCRdb lists only in-frame clones, some missing. The data contain 55,000 to 75,000 clones, about 80% of them singletons. This material consisted of unstimulated CD4+ T cells sorted from spleen or lymph node cells, taken before transplant. The V gene is TRBV7-9, the J gene TRBJ1-4, with TRBD1 matching over 7 bases. The receptor was isolated from a human donor who was the organ donor for an intestinal transplant. This CDR3 reads CASSGRQGGGKLFF. The CDR3 coding sequence is TGTGCCAGCAGCGGACGACAGGGAGGCGGAAAACTGTTTTTT.